Below, 14 T cell receptor beta chains from the same sample are listed, as sequenced in a study of blood T cell repertoires in COVID-19. TCRdb's table, derived via immunoSEQ multiplex PCR, lists solely in-frame clones and lacks some. The table records more than 250,000 clones, over 80% of them present only once. Sequenced input: peripheral blood. The receptors come from a man in his sixties who had recovered from COVID-19.

The chain recombines TRBV7-2 with TRBJ2-3, with TRBD2 identical over 7 bases. Looked up from germline, CDR1 is SGHTA and CDR2 is FQGNSA. This CDR3 has 15 residues. With V trimmed by 0 bases and J by 4 bases, 4 bases remained unmatched. Here the CDR3 reads CASSLAAGVADTQYF. In nucleotides, the CDR3 is TGTGCCAGCAGCTTAGCGGCGGGGGTGGCAGATACGCAGTATTTT.

The chain carries TRBV10-2 and TRBJ2-7; 16 bases are a match to TRBD2. This CDR3 contains 18 residues. CDR1 is WSHSY and CDR2 is SAAADI in the germline V gene. V shed 6 bases and J 1 base; nucleotides not matched to a gene: 9. CDR3 sequence (DNA): TGCGCCAGCAGGGGGACTAGCGGGAGGGCCAGGCGGTCCTACGAGCAGTACTTC. This sequence encodes CASRGTSGRARRSYEQYF.

The chain combines TRBV19 with TRBJ1-5, with 9 bases aligning to TRBD1. Germline lookup yields CDR1 LNHDA and CDR2 SQIVND (reference sequence). CDR3 length: 14 residues. J lost 7 bases, V lost 5 bases, and 6 bases had no gene match. The CDR3 spells CASSQGQGLQPQHF. CDR3 DNA sequence: TGTGCCAGTAGTCAGGGACAGGGACTACAGCCCCAGCATTTT.

This sequence joins TRBV11-3 and TRBJ2-1; 11 positions match TRBD2. Germline loops: CDR1 SGHNT, CDR2 YENEEA. The CDR3 is made up of 16 amino acids. V lost 0 bases and J lost 6; bases outside the gene matches: 4. The CDR3 sequence is CASSLEASGRSNEQFF. The CDR3 nucleotides are TGTGCCAGCAGCTTAGAGGCTAGCGGGAGGAGCAATGAGCAGTTCTTC.

The rearrangement uses TRBV9 and TRBJ2-1; 7 nucleotides match TRBD1. V gave up 8 bases and J gave up 4 bases; unmatched junction bases: 9. Germline V gene data show CDR1 as SGDLS and CDR2 as YYNGEE. This CDR3 contains 14 residues. The CDR3 here is CASTQTGNYNEQFF. For the CDR3, the DNA is TGTGCCAGTACCCAGACAGGGAATTACAATGAGCAGTTCTTC.

The rearrangement joins TRBV29-1 to TRBJ2-3; 9 nucleotides agree with TRBD2. The CDR3 loop spans 13 amino acids. The V gene's germline CDR1 is SQVTM and CDR2 ANQGSEA. V dropped 4 bases and J dropped 4; count of bases not matched to a gene: 3. CDR3 amino acids: CSVVAGVPDTQYF. The CDR3 DNA reads TGCAGCGTTGTAGCGGGAGTCCCAGATACGCAGTATTTT.

The J gene is TRBJ2-5, the V gene TRBV24-1, with no clear D. The CDR3 covers 12 residues. The V end lost 5 bases, the J end lost 5 bases, and 8 bases lay between the germline ends. Germline-derived CDR1 and CDR2 are KGHDR and SFDVKD. CDR3 bases: TGTGCCACCAGTGGCTTCGGGGAGACCCAGTACTTC. Translation: CATSGFGETQYF.

The chain combines TRBV2 with TRBJ2-1; 9 bases align to TRBD2. The CDR3 is made up of 15 amino acids. The J segment lost 1 base and the V segment lost 10 bases, leaving 8 bases of the junction unmatched. Germline V gene data show CDR1 as SNHLY and CDR2 as FYNNEI. The CDR3 DNA follows: TGTGCCACCCTGGGGGCGGGAGGGTCCTACAATGAGCAGTTCTTC. This encodes CATLGAGGSYNEQFF.

The sample holds one count of this clone. As DNA, the CDR3 is TGTGCCACCAGTGATCCAGGGTGGAATGAGCAGTTCTTC. Translating gives CATSDPGWNEQFF. The V gene is TRBV24-1, the J gene TRBJ2-1; D possibly corresponds to TRBD1 (5 bases). The CDR3 sequence is 13 residues long. Between the trimmed V and J ends, which lost 3 bases and 7 bases, there was a span of 9 bases. Germline V gives CDR1 KGHDR, CDR2 SFDVKD.

In this sample, this clone turned up once. The V gene is TRBV28, the J gene TRBJ2-7, with no clear D. The V gene lost 2 bases and the J gene lost 11 bases, with 13 bases spanning the gap. Germline assignment: CDR1 MDHEN and CDR2 SYDVKM. The CDR3 runs 12 residues. Here the CDR3 reads CASSLEAPHKYF. CDR3 nucleotide sequence: TGTGCCAGCAGTTTAGAGGCTCCTCACAAGTACTTC.

The chain employs TRBV9 and TRBJ1-6; D is perhaps TRBD1 (5 bases). V was trimmed by 0 bases and J by 10 bases, leaving 11 bases between them. Germline CDR1 SGDLS, CDR2 YYNGEE. This CDR3 has 14 residues. CDR3 amino acids: CASSVDGGSSPLHF. The CDR3 DNA reads TGTGCCAGCAGCGTAGACGGGGGTTCCTCACCCCTCCACTTT.

This chain links TRBV18 with TRBJ1-5, with D tentatively TRBD1 (5 bases). CDR3 length: 14 amino acids. V dropped 4 bases and J dropped 9 bases, with 16 bases sitting between them. The V gene's germline CDR1 is KGHSH and CDR2 LQKENI. CDR3 loop: CASSLKGYEAPQHF. CDR3 in DNA: TGTGCCAGCTCACTAAAGGGGTATGAAGCGCCCCAGCATTTT.

In DNA form, the CDR3 reads TGCGCCAGCAGCCAAGGTGTCAGGGAAGGATTGGAAAAACTGTTTTTT. This gives the protein CASSQGVREGLEKLFF. The rearrangement links TRBV4-1 to TRBJ1-4, with a tentative D call TRBD1 (5 bases). The germline V gene has CDR1 MGHRA and CDR2 YSYEKL. V was cut by 1 base and J by 8 bases, with 17 bases left in between. CDR3 length: 16 residues.

This clone was detected only a few times. The chain carries TRBV28 and TRBJ1-2; D possibly corresponds to TRBD1 (5 bases). Germline CDR1 MDHEN, CDR2 SYDVKM. V was shortened by 3 bases and J by 8 bases, with 10 bases between the two germline ends. There are 12 residues in the CDR3. CDR3 amino acids: CASSFGGGGYTF. In nucleotides, the CDR3 is TGTGCCAGCAGTTTTGGGGGAGGGGGCTACACCTTC.